This entry lists 22 T cell receptor beta chains sequenced from one sample in a study of T-cell reconstitution after alpha-beta-depleted transplantation in children (dated by TCRdb to between 2015 and 2016). The label giving this sample's treatment or condition can be read as: allogeneic hematopoietic cell transplantation with graft depleted of TCRalphabeta T cells and CD19 B cells. Preparation of the library involved PCR. The sequencer was an Illumina HiSeq 2500. TCR library preparation used molecular barcoding, with unique molecular identifiers applied to normalize quantification of the TCRbeta repertoire. The public reads were reanalyzed by TCRdb: fastp trimming at Q25, MiXCR alignment, in-frame beta chains only. Rows merge per CDR3 protein into single entries with the most common DNA and genes. Across this sample there are about 70,000 distinct CDR3 sequences, with 11% seen only once. Of the sample, about 13% is held by the ten largest clones.

The sequencing here drew on PBMCs, taken before TCRalphabeta/CD19-depleted stem cell transplant. The origin of the receptors is a boy aged 5-17 years with acute myeloid leukemia, due to receive a stem cell transplant.

In its sample, this clonotype was seen many times. The J gene is TRBJ2-7, the V gene TRBV6-4; maybe TRBD2 (6 bases). V lost 2 bases, J lost 3 bases, and 20 bases lay in between. The CDR3 has 17 amino acids. Germline V gene data show CDR1 as MRHNA and CDR2 as SNTAGT. The CDR3 coding sequence is TGTGCCAGCAGTGACATTCGACTACCGCGGGGCGACTACGAGCAGTACTTC. Translation: CASSDIRLPRGDYEQYF.

This clonotype was seen at least ten times. The rearrangement joins TRBV20-1 to TRBJ2-5; the match to TRBD1 covers 9 bases. CDR1 DFQATT and CDR2 SNEGSKA come from the germline V gene (reference sequence). This CDR3 comprises 13 residues. V lost 7 bases to trimming and J lost 5 bases; unmatched junction nucleotides: 8. CDR3 nucleotides: TGCAGTGTTTACAGGGGGCAGAAGGAGACCCAGTACTTC. This translates into CSVYRGQKETQYF.

In this sample, this clonotype turned up once. An end of the junction does not agree with germline; a read error may underlie this. The V gene is TRBV7-8, the J gene TRBJ2-1, with D perhaps matching TRBD2 (6 bases). Germline V CDR1 and CDR2: SGHVS, FQNEAQ. CDR3 size: 16 residues. The CDR3 region is CASLTGEAIFYNEQFF. The CDR3 nucleotides are TGTGCCAGCCTAACTGGGGAGGCGATCTTCTACAATGAACAGTTCTTC.

This chain links TRBV27 with TRBJ2-7; the D is unclear. The CDR3 covers 14 residues. The germline V gene encodes CDR1 MNHEY and CDR2 SMNVEV (reference sequence). V shed 7 bases and J shed 0 bases, with 13 bases lying between them. The CDR3 reads CASTPTESSYEQYF. For the CDR3, the DNA is TGTGCCAGCACCCCGACGGAGAGCTCCTACGAGCAGTACTTC.

At least ten counts were recorded for this clonotype. The J gene is TRBJ2-5, the V gene TRBV7-9, with no clear D. Trimming left V 5 bases short and J 3 bases short, with 4 bases between. Germline V gene lookup returns CDR1 SEHNR and CDR2 FQNEAQ (reference sequence). The CDR3 covers 11 residues. The CDR3 region is CASSMEETQYF. CDR3 in DNA: TGTGCCAGCAGCATGGAAGAGACCCAGTACTTC.

The rearrangement links TRBV11-2 to TRBJ2-1; D is ambiguous. V was clipped by 5 bases and J by 4 bases, with 9 bases between them. The CDR3 has 13 residues. Looked up from germline, CDR1 is SGHAT and CDR2 is FQNNGV. The CDR3 sequence: CASSGDSYNEQFF. CDR3 nucleotide sequence: TGTGCCAGCAGCGGCGACTCGTACAATGAGCAGTTCTTC.

This clonotype was seen many times. CDR3 in DNA: TGCAGTGCTTTTGCGGACCGGAAGTATGAAGCTTTCTTT. Translation gives CSAFADRKYEAFF. The chain carries TRBV20-1 and TRBJ1-1; D is undetermined. Trimming removed 5 bases at V and 7 bases at J, with 17 bases between. The CDR3 covers 13 residues. Germline V gene data show CDR1 as DFQATT and CDR2 as SNEGSKA (reference sequence).

Ten or more counts support this clonotype. V gene TRBV20-1 combines with J gene TRBJ1-5; 7 positions agree with TRBD1. The V gene end was trimmed by 0 bases and the J gene end by 0 bases; junction bases not matched to a gene: 8. The germline gives CDR1 DFQATT, CDR2 SNEGSKA (reference sequence). This CDR3 contains 17 residues. The CDR3 DNA is TGCAGTGCTAGAGAGACAGGGCGAAGGGTTAGCAATCAGCCCCAGCATTTT. This gives the protein CSARETGRRVSNQPQHF.

This clonotype was picked up many times. The rearrangement links TRBV2 to TRBJ1-4; D is possibly TRBD1 (5 bases). In germline, CDR1 is SNHLY, CDR2 FYNNEI. The CDR3 spans 16 residues. Trimming took 2 bases from V and 8 from J, leaving 18 bases between them. For the CDR3, the DNA is TGTGCCAGCAGTGAATCGCGAGGCAGGGAGCGCGAAAAACTGTTTTTT. This encodes CASSESRGREREKLFF.

This clonotype has more than one count but fewer than ten. The V gene is TRBV3-1, the J gene TRBJ2-7; D gene uncertain. V lost 7 bases, J lost 2 bases, and 9 bases lay in between. Germline CDR1 LGHDT, CDR2 YNNKEL (reference sequence). This CDR3 spans 12 amino acids. DNA for the CDR3: TGTGCCAGCACCGACGGGCCCTACGAGCAGTACTTC. Translated: CASTDGPYEQYF.

This clonotype occurred many times. The rearrangement joins TRBV2 to TRBJ2-3; D is unresolved. The V end lost 6 bases, the J end lost 6 bases, and 10 bases lay between the germline ends. From germline, CDR1 is SNHLY and CDR2 FYNNEI. The CDR3 is made up of 12 amino acids. The CDR3 protein is CASREKRDTQYF. CDR3 DNA: TGTGCCAGCAGAGAGAAAAGGGATACGCAGTATTTT.

This clonotype was found many times. The V call is TRBV29-1, the J call TRBJ2-7; D possibly matches TRBD1 or TRBD2 (5 bases each). V was shortened by 4 bases and J by 2 bases, with 18 bases between the two germline ends. Germline V gene data show CDR1 as SQVTM and CDR2 as ANQGSEA. CDR3 length: 15 residues. In DNA, the CDR3 is TGCAGCGTTGTACACACAGGAGGATTAACCTACGAGCAGTACTTC. Its protein is CSVVHTGGLTYEQYF.

The V and J genes are TRBV10-3 and TRBJ2-7; 7 positions match TRBD2. V lost 5 bases, J lost 4 bases, and 20 bases stayed unmatched. The CDR3 totals 18 residues. Germline V gene data show CDR1 as ENHRY and CDR2 as SYGVKD. CDR3 region: CAISLSRAVGGSRYEQYF. In nucleotides, the CDR3 is TGTGCCATCAGTTTATCAAGGGCTGTAGGCGGGAGCAGGTACGAGCAGTACTTC.

This clonotype was detected many times. This chain uses TRBV28 with TRBJ2-3; 10 positions match TRBD2. Per the germline V gene, CDR1 is MDHEN and CDR2 is SYDVKM. The CDR3 runs 16 residues. The ends lost 2 bases at V and 1 base at J; junction bases unmatched: 3. The CDR3 region has the DNA TGTGCCAGCAGTTTACCCCTAGCGGGGGGCACAGATACGCAGTATTTT. Its translation is CASSLPLAGGTDTQYF.

As for this clonotype: Just one base apart from a much larger clone, this may be a read error. The chain employs TRBV10-3 and TRBJ2-7; a weak D match, TRBD1 (5 bases). The V end lost 6 bases, the J end lost 6 bases, and 15 bases lay between the germline ends. Per the germline V gene, CDR1 is ENHRY and CDR2 is SYGVKD. The CDR3 is 13 residues long. CDR3: CAISPGATLEQYF. Here the CDR3 DNA reads TGTGCCATCAGCCCTGGGGCCACCCTCGAGCAGTACTTC.

About this clonotype: A single base separates this from a much larger clone, so it may be a read error. The rearrangement uses TRBV5-1 and TRBJ1-3; D is undetermined. Germline V gene lookup returns CDR1 SGHRS and CDR2 YFSETQ. CDR3 size: 14 residues. The CDR3 DNA reads as TGCGCCAGCAGCTTTGAGGGAGCAGGAAACCCCATATATTTT. Translated: CASSFEGAGNPIYF.

This clonotype was seen repeatedly, ten times or more. The V gene is TRBV5-1, the J gene TRBJ2-1; no clear D gene. Germline CDR1 is SGHRS and CDR2 is YFSETQ. CDR3 length: 12 amino acids. Deletions cut 4 bases from V and 4 bases from J, with 6 bases between. The CDR3 coding sequence is TGCGCCAGCAGCCCCCGGTACAATGAGCAGTTCTTC. Protein: CASSPRYNEQFF.

The V call is TRBV7-8, the J call TRBJ2-7, with 11 bases fitting TRBD2. This CDR3 contains 16 residues. The J segment lost 4 bases and the V segment lost 1 base, leaving 6 bases of the junction unmatched. In germline, CDR1 is SGHVS, CDR2 FQNEAQ. The CDR3 DNA is TGTGCCAGCAGCTTAGGTAGCGGGGGGGCCGCGTACGAGCAGTACGTC. The encoded protein is CASSLGSGGAAYEQYV.

This chain connects TRBV20-1 to TRBJ2-1; TRBD2 agrees at 12 bases. The CDR3 covers 13 residues. V lost 7 bases to trimming and J lost 9 bases; unmatched junction nucleotides: 7. In germline, CDR1 is DFQATT, CDR2 SNEGSKA (reference sequence). CDR3 nucleotides: TGCAGTGTCGCACCGGGACTAGCGGGTGAGCAGTTCTTC. Translated: CSVAPGLAGEQFF.

This clonotype showed up just a few times. The chain joins TRBV20-1 to TRBJ2-3; 8 bases match TRBD1. Germline V gene data show CDR1 as DFQATT and CDR2 as SNEGSKA (reference sequence). V dropped 6 bases and J dropped 6; count of bases not matched to a gene: 5. The CDR3 is 12 amino acids. CDR3 sequence (DNA): TGCAGTGCAAGGACAGGGTGGGATACGCAGTATTTT. This encodes CSARTGWDTQYF.

There are many counts of this clonotype. The CDR3 reads CASSPMDTQYF. In nucleotides, the CDR3 is TGTGCCAGCAGCCCGATGGATACGCAGTATTTT. The V gene is TRBV5-5, the J gene TRBJ2-3; no definite D call. The CDR3 is 11 amino acids. Germline V gives CDR1 SGHKS, CDR2 YYEKEE (reference sequence). Trimming removed 4 bases at V and 6 bases at J, with 6 bases between.

This clonotype was picked up many times. V is TRBV25-1 and J is TRBJ2-5, with a possible D match to TRBD2 (6 bases). The CDR3 has 14 amino acids. The V gene lost 5 bases and the J gene lost 1 base, with 11 bases spanning the gap. Germline assignment: CDR1 MGHDK and CDR2 SYGVNS. CDR3 bases: TGTGCCAGCAGTCTTGGGGGGTCCCAAGAGACCCAGTACTTC. It yields the protein CASSLGGSQETQYF.